A selection of T cell receptor beta chains follows, all from one sample in a study of T-cell memory formation after mild COVID-19. One entry per CDR3 protein, called by TCRdb with MiXCR from the 5' RACE reads. The repertoire consists of 25,000 to 35,000 distinct CDR3 sequences, with around 7.2% occurring once and the leading ten covering 13% to 15%. The specimen sequenced was PBMCs or a T cell subset sorted from them (not recorded which). Receptors originate from an adult woman who had mild COVID-19 (a few samples of this study predate the infection). Cell type and time point are not known. Both conserved end residues are part of each CDR3. A D gene is named only where the DNA matches it firmly. Where a row states a size, it is once, few, many or the class of an expanded clone; other rows omit it.

CDR3nt,CDR3aa,v_gene,j_gene,abundance,d_gene
TGCAGCGTTTGGTCCGGGACCCCGTTCTTC,CSVWSGTPFF,TRBV29-1,TRBJ2-1,medium-sized,-
TGCAGTGCTAACTCTCTCACAGATACGCAGTATTTT,CSANSLTDTQYF,TRBV20-1,TRBJ2-3,many,-
TGTGCCAGCAACACACCAGGGACAGGACAGAATCAGCCCCAGCATTTT,CASNTPGTGQNQPQHF,TRBV2,TRBJ1-5,many,TRBD1
TGCGCCAGCAGCTTGGACCAGGGCAACGAGCAGTACTTC,CASSLDQGNEQYF,TRBV5-1,TRBJ2-7,many,-
TGCAGTGCACGGAGGACAGGCCACAATGAGCAGTTCTTC,CSARRTGHNEQFF,TRBV20-1,TRBJ2-1,many,TRBD1
TGTGCCAGCAGTTTAGAGGGTTGGACTGAAGCTTTCTTT,CASSLEGWTEAFF,TRBV27,TRBJ1-1,few,-
TGCGCCAGTCTAGCGGGGGGCGACTCGAACACCGGGGGGCTGTTTTTT,CASLAGGDSNTGGLFF,TRBV5-1,TRBJ2-2,few,TRBD2
TGCGCCAGCAGCCACCCCCGACAGGGGAATGAGCAGTTCTTC,CASSHPRQGNEQFF,TRBV4-1,TRBJ2-1,-,TRBD1
TGTGCCAGCCTTACTTCGGGGGGGCCTCGAGAGCAGTTCTTC,CASLTSGGPREQFF,TRBV28,TRBJ2-1,-,TRBD2
TGTGCCACCAGCAGAGATCCCCGAGGGAGGGGAGAGCAGCCCCAGCATTTT,CATSRDPRGRGEQPQHF,TRBV15,TRBJ1-5,many,-
TGTGCCAGCAGTTCTAGACCGTCGGCAGTCTGGGCAACTAATGAAAAACTGTTTTTT,CASSSRPSAVWATNEKLFF,TRBV5-5,TRBJ1-4,many,-
TGTGCCAGCAGCTTTGGTAGCGGGGCCTACAATGAGCAGTTCTTC,CASSFGSGAYNEQFF,TRBV5-6,TRBJ2-1,many,TRBD2
TGCAGTGCTAGAGAGGACAGGGGGTCTCAGCCCCAGCATTTT,CSAREDRGSQPQHF,TRBV20-1,TRBJ1-5,few,TRBD1
TGTGCCAGCAGTTTAATTGCTAGCACAGATACGCAGTATTTT,CASSLIASTDTQYF,TRBV12-3/TRBV12-4,TRBJ2-3,-,-
TGTGCCAGCAGCCTAACCCCCTTGCGGGGGCCGTTCGCGAACACCGGGGAGCTGTTTTTT,CASSLTPLRGPFANTGELFF,TRBV7-2,TRBJ2-2,many,-
TGTGCCAGCAGTGACTCTAGGGACGGGACGCCCGGGGAGCTGTTTTTT,CASSDSRDGTPGELFF,TRBV6-4,TRBJ2-2,many,-
TGTGCCAGCAGTGTCGATGGGGGCGGCACTGAAGCTTTCTTT,CASSVDGGGTEAFF,TRBV12-3/TRBV12-4,TRBJ1-1,-,-
TGTGCCTGGCAGTTTAGGGGCAAAGACACCATATATTTT,CAWQFRGKDTIYF,TRBV30,TRBJ1-3,many,-
TGTGCCACCAGTGACCTCAGACTAGCGGGACCCAATGAGCAGTTCTTC,CATSDLRLAGPNEQFF,TRBV24-1,TRBJ2-1,many,TRBD2
TGTGCCAGCAGCCAAGAGGCTAGCGGGAGGATGCCCTACAATGAGCAGTTCTTC,CASSQEASGRMPYNEQFF,TRBV4-2,TRBJ2-1,many,TRBD2
TGTGCCAGCAGCAAAACCGGGACAGGGGTCTACGAGCAGTACTTC,CASSKTGTGVYEQYF,TRBV21-1,TRBJ2-7,many,-
TGTGCCAGCAGGTCCTCCGGGGGAAGGAACACTGAAGCTTTCTTT,CASRSSGGRNTEAFF,TRBV7-8,TRBJ1-1,many,-
TGTGCCAGCAGGAATTATGGGACAGGGGACAATGAGCAGTTCTTC,CASRNYGTGDNEQFF,TRBV25-1,TRBJ2-1,once,TRBD1
TGTGCCAGCAGTTGGGACATCAATCAGCCCCAGCATTTT,CASSWDINQPQHF,TRBV27,TRBJ1-5,many,-
TGTGCCTGGAGTGTACGGGGACAGGGTGAAAAACTGTTTTTT,CAWSVRGQGEKLFF,TRBV30,TRBJ1-4,-,TRBD1
TGTGCCAGCAGCCCGGGACAGGCTAACTACGAGCAGTACTTC,CASSPGQANYEQYF,TRBV7-2,TRBJ2-7,many,TRBD1
TGCAGTGCCCGACTCGCCTTGAGGAATGAGCAGTTCTTC,CSARLALRNEQFF,TRBV20-1,TRBJ2-1,many,-
TGTGCCAGCAGCCAATCCGGTAGCAGCGGAGAGACCCAGTACTTC,CASSQSGSSGETQYF,TRBV3-1,TRBJ2-5,few,-
TGCGCCAGCAGCTTGGGGGGTACCAAGGAGACCCAGTACTTC,CASSLGGTKETQYF,TRBV5-1,TRBJ2-5,-,-
TGTGCCAGCAGCCCACAGGGGGGCACCGGGGAGCTGTTTTTT,CASSPQGGTGELFF,TRBV12-3/TRBV12-4,TRBJ2-2,many,TRBD1
TGTGCCAGCAGTCCTCTCGGGTCGGGGACGACAGATACGCAGTATTTT,CASSPLGSGTTDTQYF,TRBV6-1,TRBJ2-3,many,-
TGTGCCAGCAGCCGTACAGGGGGGGGCACAGATACGCAGTATTTT,CASSRTGGGTDTQYF,TRBV7-9,TRBJ2-3,many,-
TGTGCCAGCAGTTTGTTGCGGCAGGGACAAAACACTGAAGCTTTCTTT,CASSLLRQGQNTEAFF,TRBV28,TRBJ1-1,many,-
TGTGCCAGCAGCTCTTCACGGGGCTCCTACGAGCAGTACTTC,CASSSSRGSYEQYF,TRBV5-5,TRBJ2-7,many,-
TGTGCCAGCAGTTCCCCTTCCCAGGGAAGCCACGAGCAGTACTTC,CASSSPSQGSHEQYF,TRBV3-1,TRBJ2-7,many,-
TGTGCCAGCAGCCAAGACCCCGGGACAGGGGGCGACGAGCAGTACTTC,CASSQDPGTGGDEQYF,TRBV3-1,TRBJ2-7,medium-sized,TRBD1
TGTGCCAGCAGCTTAGCGCTCGTAGGGTCGGGAGAGCAGTTCTTC,CASSLALVGSGEQFF,TRBV7-2,TRBJ2-1,many,-
TGTGCCAGCAGCCTTGGACAGGTTGGAGGCTACACCTTC,CASSLGQVGGYTF,TRBV7-2,TRBJ1-2,many,TRBD1